This TCR beta chain was found in a study of OX40 agonist ivuxolimab in advanced cancers. Study-wide findings and caveats: At 0.1 to 3.0 mg/kg and by week 6, clonal expansion occurred in CD4+ and CD8+ blood T cells.

A note on this clone: Its antigen is undetermined.

This CDR3 is built from 14 residues. Germline V gene sequence: CDR1 SGHRS, CDR2 YFSETQ. After removal of 4 bases from V and 4 bases from J, the junction contained 6 bases not matched to a gene. The timepoints at which blood was sampled were baseline, cycle 4 day 1, and cycle 7 day 1. Sequenced by immunoSEQ multiplex PCR; TCRdb stores in-frame clones only, minus some. The sample lists tens of thousands of clones; approximately 89% were seen once. Sequencing used CD4+ or CD8+ T cells sorted from blood, obtained in a trial of the OX40 agonist ivuxolimab. The chain links TRBV5-1 to TRBJ2-5; 8 bases are a match to TRBD2. This clonotype originated in an adult with an advanced solid tumor such as melanoma, head and neck, liver or kidney cancer. CDR3 nucleotides: TGCGCCAGCAGCATAGCGGGGAGGGGAGAGACCCAGTACTTC. Residues: CASSIAGRGETQYF.